Sequencing of this T cell receptor (beta chain) was carried out in a study of T cell repertoires in cytomegalovirus infection. Across the study: Based on public TCR beta signatures, there were indications of CMV infection and of a matching HLA type. Whole-study results and caveats: There were HLA-C-restricted CMV-specific TCR beta clonotypes dominating the ex vivo response. Summed frequency of public TCR beta families distinguished CMV carriers with the relevant HLA.

MiXCR was run by TCRdb on the reads, yielding one entry per CDR3 protein. The table lists around 140,000 distinct CDR3 sequences, roughly 6% of them singletons. This CDR3 contains 15 residues. Germline V CDR1 and CDR2: SGHAT, FQNNGV. The germline V and J ends were trimmed by 5 bases and 0 bases, with 11 bases remaining between them. This clonotype was observed many times. Its cognate antigen is unknown. The gene calls are TRBV11-2 and TRBJ1-3; D may be TRBD1 (6 bases). The sequencing input was PBMCs. The TCR originated in a human donor in good health (CMV status not recorded). Some clones in this sample may be carry-over from other donors' samples. CDR3 bases: TGTGCCAGCAGCGAGCAGGGGCGCTCTGGAAACACCATATATTTT. It translates to CASSEQGRSGNTIYF.